These T cell receptor beta chains were read from a single sample in a study of blood T cell repertoires in COVID-19. This table comes from immunoSEQ multiplex PCR, and its TCRdb copy is limited to in-frame clones, with some not included. The sample carries roughly 110,000 clones, roughly 85% recorded once. Material: peripheral blood. These receptors originate from a human donor in a cohort sampled during active COVID-19. CDR3s include the opening cysteine and the closing phenylalanine or tryptophan.

TRBV12-5	CASGFPGYGYTF
TRBV10-3	CAISVSGTSTGQYF
TRBV27	CASSPGGGAGETQYF
TRBV7-9	CASSPDRAPYEQYF
TRBV25-1	CASSPAGVSSYNEQFF
TRBV5-8	CASSFTRGRGDQPQHF
TRBV7-2	CASTGGAGGQETQYF
TRBV4-1	CASSQDPSTVAYTF
TRBV27	CASRRGTSGVNEQFF
TRBV5-5	CTSSFSTSGGLGTQYF
TRBV6-2/TRBV6-3	CASSYSTGKYYEQYF
TRBV27	CASSLSSVFLYEQYF
TRBV7-2	CASSKDRAAGNTIYF
TRBV4-2	CASSPGQGANYGYTF
TRBV5-1	CASSLDRADEQFF
TRBV2	CASGRTRGPNEKLFF
TRBV2	CASAPSRQGPNTGELFF
TRBV5-5	CASSFVGQGGGYTF
TRBV2	CASSPGTGGSEQYF
TRBV6-5	CASSQNGGAGNTQYF
TRBV4-3	CASSQERGANYGYTF
TRBV7-9	CASSLRQGQETQYF
TRBV5-6	CASSLSGGYTF
TRBV9	CASSVESRQGGSGELFF
TRBV12-3/TRBV12-4	CASSGGVLPQHF